The 32 T cell receptor beta chains below come from one sample, sequenced in a study of T cell responses to AZD1222 COVID-19 vaccine. The assay was immunoSEQ multiplex PCR, and TCRdb's table has in-frame clones only and misses some. Of 150,000 or so clones in the sample, about nine tenths were seen once. The sequenced sample was peripheral blood, obtained on day 0 of AZD1222 vaccination. These TCRs come from an adult in good health.

The J gene is TRBJ2-1, the V gene TRBV7-2; D remains unclear. The CDR3 runs to 15 residues. Germline CDR1 SGHTA, CDR2 FQGNSA. Trimming pared 3 bases from V and 0 bases from J, leaving 9 bases between. The CDR3 nucleotides read TGTGCCAGCAGCTTCCAGCGTAGCTCCTACAATGAGCAGTTCTTC. It translates to CASSFQRSSYNEQFF.

This sequence joins TRBV7-7 and TRBJ2-7; D not resolved. CDR1 and CDR2 (germline): SSHAT, FNYEAQ (reference sequence). This CDR3 is built from 15 residues. V gave up 0 bases and J gave up 6 bases, with 15 bases separating them. The CDR3 DNA is TGTGCCAGCAGCTTAGCTGTCACAGAACACTGCGAGCAGTACTTC. Protein: CASSLAVTEHCEQYF. The variable domain in full, completed from reference TRBV7-7 and TRBJ2-7, reads GAGVSQSPRYKVTKRGQDVTLRCDPISSHATLYWYQQALGQGPEFLTYFNYEAQPDKSGLPSDRFSAERPEGSISTLTIQRTEQRDSAMYRCASSLAVTEHCEQYFGPGTRLTVT.

The CDR3 region has the DNA TGTGCCAGTAGTATAGTCCAGGGGATGGGCAATCAGCCCCAGCATTTT. It codes for CASSIVQGMGNQPQHF. The genes are TRBV19 and TRBJ1-5; possible D gene TRBD1, 6 bases. CDR1 is LNHDA, CDR2 SQIVND, per germline (reference sequence). V lost 1 base, J lost 2 bases, and 12 bases lay in between. This CDR3 comprises 16 residues.

This chain joins TRBV7-2 and TRBJ1-5; 8 nucleotides match TRBD1. Germline lookup yields CDR1 SGHTA and CDR2 FQGNSA. The J segment lost 5 bases and the V segment lost 2 bases, leaving 8 bases of the junction unmatched. The CDR3 has 16 residues. The CDR3 sequence: CASSLSGQGNHQPQHF. The CDR3, as DNA: TGTGCCAGCAGCTTATCAGGACAGGGAAACCATCAGCCCCAGCATTTT.

The CDR3 sequence is CASSLEGHGYTF. In DNA, the CDR3 is TGTGCCAGCAGTTTAGAAGGACATGGCTACACCTTC. This rearrangement joins TRBV27 to TRBJ1-2; D gene uncertain. This CDR3 contains 12 residues. Trimming took 2 bases from V and 6 from J, leaving 7 bases between them. The germline V gene has CDR1 MNHEY and CDR2 SMNVEV (reference sequence).

V and J are TRBV18 and TRBJ2-1; no clear D. Germline V gives CDR1 KGHSH, CDR2 LQKENI. The V and J ends lost 2 bases and 0 bases respectively, with 8 bases between them. This CDR3 contains 15 residues. The CDR3 spells CASSPKDVSYNEQFF. In DNA form, the CDR3 reads TGTGCCAGCTCACCAAAGGACGTCTCCTACAATGAGCAGTTCTTC. The full variable domain, in which reference TRBV18 and TRBJ2-1 provide the parts outside the CDR3, is NAGVMQNPRHLVRRRGQEARLRCSPMKGHSHVYWYRQLPEEGLKFMVYLQKENIIDESGMPKERFSAEFPKEGPSILRIQQVVRGDSAAYFCASSPKDVSYNEQFFGPGTRLTVL.

The J gene is TRBJ2-7, the V gene TRBV5-1, with D uncertain. Trimming left V 0 bases short and J 0 bases short, with 7 bases between. CDR1 SGHRS and CDR2 YFSETQ come from the germline V gene. The CDR3 is made up of 14 amino acids. The CDR3 spells CASSLAGISYEQYF. CDR3 coding DNA: TGCGCCAGCAGCTTGGCCGGTATCTCCTACGAGCAGTACTTC.

The chain combines TRBV5-1 with TRBJ2-7, with a possible D match to TRBD2 (5 bases). Germline V gene sequence: CDR1 SGHRS, CDR2 YFSETQ. The CDR3 is 13 residues long. V lost 0 bases and J 6 bases, leaving 10 bases between the germline ends. CDR3: CASSLGGSVEQYF. The CDR3 DNA reads as TGCGCCAGCAGCTTGGGAGGGAGCGTCGAGCAGTACTTC.

V usage is TRBV5-5 and J usage is TRBJ1-2, with 7 bases aligning to TRBD1. V dropped 4 bases and J dropped 1; count of bases not matched to a gene: 4. The germline V gene has CDR1 SGHKS and CDR2 YYEKEE (reference sequence). CDR3 length: 14 residues. The CDR3 coding sequence is TGTGCCAGCAGCCCCCGACAGGGTAACTATGGCTACACCTTC. Protein: CASSPRQGNYGYTF.

Comment on this clone: The same CDR3 arises from other DNA sequences in this sample as well. This chain links TRBV28 with TRBJ1-2; a possible D gene is TRBD1 (6 bases). The germline V and J ends were trimmed by 4 bases and 3 bases, with 6 bases remaining between them. The CDR3 has 12 amino acids. Germline CDR1 and CDR2: MDHEN and SYDVKM. The CDR3 nucleotides read TGTGCCAGCAGTTCAGGGGACTATGGCTACACCTTC. Residues: CASSSGDYGYTF.

The V gene is TRBV7-9, the J gene TRBJ2-5; perhaps D is TRBD1 or TRBD2 (5 bases each). Germline-derived CDR1 and CDR2 are SEHNR and FQNEAQ (reference sequence). The CDR3 consists of 14 residues. Deletions cut 5 bases from V and 5 bases from J, with 15 bases between. CDR3 protein: CASSISGTRETQYF. The DNA for the CDR3 is TGTGCCAGCAGCATATCCGGGACGAGGGAGACCCAGTACTTC.

V is TRBV14 and J is TRBJ1-4; D unresolved. V was cut by 4 bases and J by 2 bases, with 11 bases left in between. The CDR3 sequence is 15 residues long. Germline V lookup: CDR1 SGHDN, CDR2 FVKESK. CDR3 DNA sequence: TGTGCCAGCAGCCCACGAAGGTGGACTAATGAAAAACTGTTTTTT. Translating it yields CASSPRRWTNEKLFF.

The V and J genes are TRBV7-2 and TRBJ1-5, with TRBD1 as a possible D gene (6 bases). V lost 5 bases to trimming and J lost 0 bases, with 14 bases between them. CDR3 length: 16 amino acids. Looked up from germline, CDR1 is SGHTA and CDR2 is FQGNSA. The CDR3 bases are TGTGCCAGCAGCGAAAGGACAGCAGGTAGCAATCAGCCCCAGCATTTT. Residues: CASSERTAGSNQPQHF.

This clone was counted many times. J is TRBJ1-1 and V is TRBV5-1, with 9 positions matching TRBD1. The CDR3 totals 19 residues. J gave up 2 bases and V 3 bases, and 17 bases lay outside the gene matches. Germline CDR1 is SGHRS and CDR2 is YFSETQ. This chain's CDR3 is CASSYQPPGTGYENTEAFF. The CDR3 coding sequence is TGCGCCAGCAGCTACCAACCCCCGGGGACAGGGTACGAAAACACTGAAGCTTTCTTT.

The rearrangement links TRBV7-2 to TRBJ2-7, with 7 positions matching TRBD2. This CDR3 comprises 15 residues. CDR1 SGHTA and CDR2 FQGNSA come from the germline V gene. J gave up 7 bases and V 2 bases, and 11 bases lay outside the gene matches. The CDR3 region is CASSLFLAEVGEQYF. CDR3 coding DNA: TGTGCCAGCAGCTTATTCCTAGCGGAGGTGGGAGAGCAGTACTTC.

In nucleotides, the CDR3 is TGTGCCAGCATCGGGGACGCGCGAGCTGAAGCTTTCTTT. Protein sequence: CASIGDARAEAFF. The gene calls are TRBV2 and TRBJ1-1; D might be TRBD1 (5 bases). V was shortened by 7 bases and J by 6 bases, with 15 bases between the two germline ends. The CDR3 totals 13 residues. Germline V gives CDR1 SNHLY, CDR2 FYNNEI.

V usage is TRBV2 and J usage is TRBJ1-5; D gene uncertain. This CDR3 is 16 amino acids long. Trimming removed 6 bases at V and 1 base at J, with 16 bases between. The germline gives CDR1 SNHLY, CDR2 FYNNEI. The CDR3 region is CASRDRAGRSNQPQHF. The CDR3 region has the DNA TGTGCCAGCAGGGACCGAGCCGGCAGGAGCAATCAGCCCCAGCATTTT.

The chain links TRBV7-2 to TRBJ1-2; D remains ambiguous. Germline V gene lookup returns CDR1 SGHTA and CDR2 FQGNSA. This CDR3 has 13 residues. The germline V and J ends were trimmed by 3 bases and 6 bases, with 11 bases remaining between them. The CDR3: CASSLVGRDGYTF. The CDR3, as DNA: TGTGCCAGCAGCTTGGTAGGGAGGGATGGCTACACCTTC.

The V call is TRBV9, the J call TRBJ1-3, with D tentatively TRBD1 (6 bases). Between the trimmed V and J ends, which lost 4 bases and 0 bases, there was a span of 11 bases. This CDR3 has 15 amino acids. Germline V gene sequence: CDR1 SGDLS, CDR2 YYNGEE. CDR3 bases: TGTGCCAGCAGCCCACAGGGTAGCTCTGGAAACACCATATATTTT. It specifies CASSPQGSSGNTIYF.

The gene calls are TRBV6-2 or TRBV6-3 and TRBJ1-2; D is unresolved. V dropped 6 bases and J dropped 5 bases, with 22 bases sitting between them. CDR3 length: 16 amino acids. From germline, CDR1 is MNHEY and CDR2 SVGEGT. This CDR3 is CASRYRARNQQYGYTF. CDR3 DNA: TGTGCCAGCAGATACCGTGCACGCAACCAACAGTATGGCTACACCTTC.

This clone has a handful of counts. V is TRBV18 and J is TRBJ2-2; D may be TRBD1 (5 bases). The CDR3 is 13 residues long. Trimming shortened V by 6 bases and J by 1 base, and 6 bases separated the two germline ends. Germline lookup yields CDR1 KGHSH and CDR2 LQKENI. CDR3: CASSDRNTGELFF. In DNA form, the CDR3 reads TGTGCCAGCTCTGACAGGAACACCGGGGAGCTGTTTTTT.

This clone is a singleton in its sample. The chain uses TRBV29-1 and TRBJ2-1; 7 bases are a match to TRBD1. Looked up from germline, CDR1 is SQVTM and CDR2 is ANQGSEA. The CDR3 length is 12 residues. The V segment lost 4 bases and the J segment 15 bases; nucleotides outside the gene matches: 12. As DNA, the CDR3 is TGCAGCGTTGTGAGGGGGCCGTCAAATCCGTTCTTC. Residues: CSVVRGPSNPFF.

The chain couples TRBV7-9 to TRBJ2-5, with 9 positions matching TRBD2. This CDR3 has 18 amino acids. V lost 1 base to trimming and J lost 4 bases; unmatched junction nucleotides: 13. Per the germline V gene, CDR1 is SEHNR and CDR2 is FQNEAQ (reference sequence). In DNA, the CDR3 is TGTGCCAGCAGCTTAGGGCAGGGGAGTAGCGGGAGTCGAGAGACCCAGTACTTC. Its protein product is CASSLGQGSSGSRETQYF.

The chain joins TRBV6-5 to TRBJ1-5; D is possibly TRBD1 (5 bases). Germline V lookup: CDR1 MNHEY, CDR2 SVGAGI. V gave up 4 bases and J gave up 6 bases, with 13 bases separating them. The CDR3 runs 14 residues. The CDR3 reads CASSSSRVGQPQHF. The CDR3 DNA follows: TGTGCCAGCAGTTCCAGCAGGGTCGGTCAGCCCCAGCATTTT.

The rearrangement links TRBV24-1 to TRBJ2-7, with 8 positions matching TRBD2. Per germline, CDR1 KGHDR and CDR2 SFDVKD. The V and J ends lost 7 bases and 5 bases, in that order; junction bases with no gene match: 9. This CDR3 region has 14 residues. The CDR3 region is CATSPRTSRNEQYF. Here the CDR3 DNA reads TGTGCCACCAGCCCGCGGACTAGCAGGAACGAGCAGTACTTC.

The chain joins TRBV6-5 to TRBJ2-2; tentatively, D is TRBD1 (6 bases). Deletions cut 2 bases from V and 6 bases from J, with 13 bases between. This CDR3 is built from 15 residues. Germline V CDR1 and CDR2: MNHEY, SVGAGI. CDR3 DNA sequence: TGTGCCAGCAGTTACACGGACAGTTCCCCCGGGGAGCTGTTTTTT. It is translated as CASSYTDSSPGELFF.

In this sample, this clone turned up a few times. The chain recombines TRBV2 with TRBJ2-1, with D possibly called TRBD1 or TRBD2 (5 bases each). Trimming took 5 bases from V and 4 from J, leaving 18 bases between them. The CDR3 length is 16 residues. Germline loops: CDR1 SNHLY, CDR2 FYNNEI. CDR3 in amino acids: CASSPGTSNLYNEQFF. In DNA, the CDR3 is TGTGCCAGCAGTCCAGGGACCTCCAACTTATACAATGAGCAGTTCTTC.

The chain joins TRBV4-2 to TRBJ2-2, with TRBD1 as a possible D gene (5 bases). The CDR3 spans 14 residues. V gave up 4 bases and J gave up 1 base, with 7 bases separating them. Germline V lookup: CDR1 LGHNA, CDR2 YNFKEQ. The CDR3 nucleotides read TGTGCCAGCAGCCCAGGACAGAACACCGGGGAGCTGTTTTTT. This sequence encodes CASSPGQNTGELFF.

A remark on this clone: A read error is likely, as this CDR3 ends without the conserved phenylalanine or tryptophan. CDR3 loop: CASSDPIPGEQYL. CDR3 in DNA: TGTGCCAGCAGTGATCCCATCCCGGGGGAGCAGTACCTC. The V gene is TRBV6-1, the J gene TRBJ2-7, with D possibly matching TRBD2 (5 bases). CDR1 is MNHNS, CDR2 SASEGT, per germline. This CDR3 spans 13 amino acids. V was shortened by 3 bases and J by 7 bases, with 13 bases between the two germline ends.

The V and J genes are TRBV7-8 and TRBJ2-3; unclear D gene. There are 11 residues in the CDR3. V lost 5 bases, J lost 5 bases, and 5 bases lay in between. CDR1 and CDR2 from the germline V gene are SGHVS and FQNEAQ. DNA of the CDR3: TGTGCCAGCAGCCGAGGAGATACGCAGTATTTT. Its translation is CASSRGDTQYF.

Only a few counts were recorded for this clone. The J gene is TRBJ1-5, the V gene TRBV5-5; D uncertain. This CDR3 is 15 amino acids long. CDR1 is SGHKS and CDR2 is YYEKEE in the germline V gene (reference sequence). V was pared by 1 base and J by 3 bases, with 11 bases between. In DNA form, the CDR3 reads TGTGCCAGCAGCTTGTCCAGACACGACAATCAGCCCCAGCATTTT. It is translated as CASSLSRHDNQPQHF.

The rearrangement uses TRBV11-2 and TRBJ1-1, with D hard to call. Looked up from germline, CDR1 is SGHAT and CDR2 is FQNNGV. The CDR3 runs to 16 residues. V lost 1 base and J lost 7, with 19 bases in between. The CDR3 DNA sequence: TGTGCCAGCAGCTTAGTTTTTCTTTATCGGGAGGGTGAAGCTTTCTTT. It yields the protein CASSLVFLYREGEAFF.